This T cell receptor beta chain came from a study of technical replicates of blood from several donors. Clones were read by immunoSEQ multiplex PCR, and TCRdb kept only the in-frame ones, dropping some. This sample carries about 76,000 clones, 90% to 95% of them seen once, and the ten largest clones take around 0.24%. Per the germline V gene, CDR1 is SGHDN and CDR2 is FVKESK. This CDR3 is built from 16 residues. With 3 bases removed from V and 1 base from J, the gap between germline ends came to 15 bases. The material sequenced was T cells isolated from PBMCs. The rearrangement uses TRBV14 and TRBJ1-2; D ambiguous. The TCR originated in a human donor in good health. CDR3 protein: CASSQVTGSFNYGYTF. CDR3 coding DNA: TGTGCCAGCAGCCAGGTCACCGGGAGTTTTAACTATGGCTACACCTTC.